Listed below are T cell receptor beta chains from one sample, sequenced in a study of T cells in Graves' hyperthyroidism and ophthalmopathy. TCRdb analysed the multiplex PCR reads with MiXCR anew, one entry per CDR3 protein. The sample yields under 350,000 distinct CDR3 sequences, roughly 13% seen once. The sample consisted of blood. These receptor sequences come from a woman in her thirties or forties with Graves' ophthalmopathy. Each CDR3 is given with its conserved first and last residue. The D gene is left open where the match is weak. A row's size may be missing; if present it is once, few, many or a size class.

size: many; V: TRBV5-8; J: TRBJ1-2; D: -; CDR3: CASSLEQTNYGYTF; DNA: TGTGCCAGCAGCTTGGAACAGACGAACTATGGCTACACCTTC
size: many; V: TRBV6-2/TRBV6-3; J: TRBJ2-7; D: -; CDR3: CASSYSRDEQYF; DNA: TGTGCCAGCAGTTACTCCAGGGACGAGCAGTACTTC
size: -; V: TRBV12-3/TRBV12-4; J: TRBJ2-6; D: -; CDR3: CASSDPGAGANVLTF; DNA: TGTGCCAGCAGTGACCCGGGGGCTGGGGCCAACGTCCTGACTTTC
size: many; V: TRBV3-1; J: TRBJ2-5; D: TRBD2; CDR3: CASSLRTSQQETQYF; DNA: TGTGCCAGCAGCCTAAGGACTAGCCAACAAGAGACCCAGTACTTC
size: many; V: TRBV12-3/TRBV12-4; J: TRBJ2-2; D: -; CDR3: CASSLTVSNTGELFF; DNA: TGTGCCAGCAGTTTGACAGTATCGAACACCGGGGAGCTGTTTTTT
size: -; V: TRBV6-5; J: TRBJ2-7; D: TRBD2; CDR3: CASSHGLALEQYF; DNA: TGTGCCAGCAGTCACGGACTAGCTCTCGAGCAGTACTTC
size: many; V: TRBV19; J: TRBJ1-5; D: TRBD1; CDR3: CASSLGQGASQPQHF; DNA: TGTGCCAGTAGTCTGGGACAGGGGGCCAGTCAGCCCCAGCATTTT
size: many; V: TRBV27; J: TRBJ2-7; D: TRBD2; CDR3: CASSLSFRASGRGEQYF; DNA: TGTGCCAGCAGTTTATCGTTTCGGGCTAGCGGGAGAGGCGAGCAGTACTTC
size: many; V: TRBV7-2; J: TRBJ2-7; D: -; CDR3: CASSLSQALSYEQYF; DNA: TGTGCCAGCAGCTTATCACAGGCACTATCCTACGAGCAGTACTTC
size: many; V: TRBV6-1; J: TRBJ1-1; D: -; CDR3: CASSSQNRGTEAFF; DNA: TGTGCCAGCAGTTCCCAGAACCGGGGCACTGAAGCTTTCTTT
size: many; V: TRBV6-6; J: TRBJ2-1; D: TRBD2; CDR3: CASSYGTSGSIIDEQFF; DNA: TGTGCCAGCAGTTACGGGACTAGCGGGAGTATTATCGATGAGCAGTTCTTC
size: -; V: TRBV4-1; J: TRBJ2-5; D: TRBD1; CDR3: CASSQVGRGQETQYF; DNA: TGCGCCAGCAGCCAAGTGGGAAGGGGGCAGGAGACCCAGTACTTC
size: many; V: TRBV27; J: TRBJ2-1; D: TRBD2; CDR3: CASSLSAGFSYNEQFF; DNA: TGTGCCAGCAGTTTATCAGCGGGGTTCTCCTACAATGAGCAGTTCTTC
size: -; V: TRBV6-1; J: TRBJ1-6; D: TRBD1; CDR3: CASTDREYNSPLHF; DNA: TGTGCCAGCACTGACAGGGAATATAATTCACCCCTCCACTTT
size: many; V: TRBV5-6; J: TRBJ2-1; D: TRBD2; CDR3: CASSLGLADYNEQFF; DNA: TGTGCCAGCAGCTTGGGTCTAGCGGACTACAATGAGCAGTTCTTC
size: many; V: TRBV7-2; J: TRBJ1-4; D: -; CDR3: CASSLGPQDNEKLFF; DNA: TGTGCCAGCAGCCTTGGGCCACAGGATAATGAAAAACTGTTTTTT
size: many; V: TRBV6-1; J: TRBJ1-1; D: -; CDR3: CASCRDTEAFF; DNA: TGTGCCAGCTGCCGGGACACTGAAGCTTTCTTT
size: few; V: TRBV6-1; J: TRBJ1-2; D: TRBD1; CDR3: CASRVRGLDYGYTF; DNA: TGTGCCAGCAGGGTTAGGGGGCTGGACTATGGCTACACCTTC
size: many; V: TRBV7-9; J: TRBJ1-3; D: -; CDR3: CASYGGATGNTIYF; DNA: TGTGCCAGCTACGGAGGGGCCACTGGAAACACCATATATTTT
size: few; V: TRBV10-1; J: TRBJ2-5; D: -; CDR3: CASSTGLGETQYF; DNA: TGCGCCAGCAGTACGGGACTGGGTGAGACCCAGTACTTC
size: many; V: TRBV27; J: TRBJ2-3; D: -; CDR3: CASSLYADLGTDTQYF; DNA: TGTGCCAGCAGTTTATACGCGGATTTAGGGACAGATACGCAGTATTTT
size: many; V: TRBV20-1; J: TRBJ1-1; D: TRBD1; CDR3: CSATWDSLNTEAFF; DNA: TGCAGTGCTACCTGGGACAGCCTGAACACTGAAGCTTTCTTT
size: many; V: TRBV25-1; J: TRBJ1-2; D: -; CDR3: CASRDAGRNYGYTF; DNA: TGTGCCAGCAGGGATGCAGGGCGGAACTATGGCTACACCTTC
size: once; V: TRBV5-1; J: TRBJ2-3; D: -; CDR3: CASSSGAADTQYF; DNA: TGCGCCAGCAGCTCCGGTGCAGCAGATACGCAGTATTTT
size: -; V: TRBV29-1; J: TRBJ2-7; D: -; CDR3: CSVARDGAYEQYF; DNA: TGCAGCGTTGCCCGGGACGGTGCCTACGAGCAGTACTTC
size: few; V: TRBV20-1; J: TRBJ2-3; D: TRBD2; CDR3: CSANLAGGLTDTQYF; DNA: TGCAGTGCTAACCTAGCGGGGGGGCTGACAGATACGCAGTATTTT
size: many; V: TRBV7-9; J: TRBJ2-7; D: -; CDR3: CASSLGGIYEQYF; DNA: TGTGCCAGCAGCTTAGGAGGGATCTACGAGCAGTACTTC
size: -; V: TRBV11-2; J: TRBJ1-2; D: -; CDR3: CASSLVAATYGYTF; DNA: TGTGCCAGCAGCTTAGTTGCAGCAACCTATGGCTACACCTTC
size: many; V: TRBV5-1; J: TRBJ2-1; D: -; CDR3: CASTFPPHNEQFF; DNA: TGCGCCAGCACCTTCCCCCCCCACAATGAGCAGTTCTTC
size: many; V: TRBV3-1; J: TRBJ1-2; D: -; CDR3: CASSQATAGYTF; DNA: TGTGCCAGCAGCCAAGCGACAGCTGGCTACACCTTC
size: many; V: TRBV27; J: TRBJ2-7; D: -; CDR3: CASSLSGRNYEQYF; DNA: TGTGCCAGCAGTTTATCGGGTCGGAACTACGAGCAGTACTTC
size: many; V: TRBV5-1; J: TRBJ1-2; D: -; CDR3: CASSLDHANGYTF; DNA: TGCGCCAGCAGCTTGGATCACGCCAATGGCTACACCTTC
size: many; V: TRBV12-3/TRBV12-4; J: TRBJ1-4; D: -; CDR3: CASSFGWDEKLFF; DNA: TGTGCCAGCAGTTTCGGTTGGGATGAAAAACTGTTTTTT
size: -; V: TRBV9; J: TRBJ2-3; D: -; CDR3: CASAWGTDTQYF; DNA: TGTGCCAGCGCCTGGGGGACAGATACGCAGTATTTT
size: -; V: TRBV18; J: TRBJ2-3; D: TRBD2; CDR3: CASSPIRTSGIGTDTQYF; DNA: TGTGCCAGCTCACCGATAAGGACTAGCGGGATTGGCACAGATACGCAGTATTTT
size: -; V: TRBV5-1; J: TRBJ1-3; D: TRBD1; CDR3: CASGTGGFGPGNTIYF; DNA: TGCGCCAGCGGGACAGGGGGTTTTGGTCCTGGAAACACCATATATTTT
size: many; V: TRBV7-9; J: TRBJ2-5; D: TRBD1; CDR3: CASSRDRGPFEETQYF; DNA: TGTGCCAGCAGCCGAGACAGGGGGCCTTTCGAGGAGACCCAGTACTTC
size: few; V: TRBV7-6; J: TRBJ2-5; D: -; CDR3: CASSAGEGISGETQYF; DNA: TGTGCCAGCAGCGCAGGAGAGGGGATTTCGGGGGAGACCCAGTACTTC
size: -; V: TRBV15; J: TRBJ1-1; D: TRBD1; CDR3: CATSREDRGNTEAFF; DNA: TGTGCCACCAGCAGAGAGGACAGGGGGAACACTGAAGCTTTCTTT
size: -; V: TRBV6-1; J: TRBJ2-4; D: -; CDR3: CASSELWRERYIQYF; DNA: TGTGCCAGCAGTGAACTGTGGAGGGAGAGATACATTCAGTACTTC
size: many; V: TRBV2; J: TRBJ1-5; D: -; CDR3: CASTGGGKNQPQHF; DNA: TGTGCCAGCACCGGCGGGGGCAAGAATCAGCCCCAGCATTTT
size: many; V: TRBV11-3; J: TRBJ2-2; D: -; CDR3: CASSLDGAGNTGELFF; DNA: TGTGCCAGCAGCTTAGATGGGGCAGGGAACACCGGGGAGCTGTTTTTT
size: many; V: TRBV6-5; J: TRBJ1-4; D: -; CDR3: CASSYSSATNEKLFF; DNA: TGTGCCAGCAGTTACTCCTCCGCAACTAATGAAAAACTGTTTTTT
size: many; V: TRBV11-2; J: TRBJ2-3; D: -; CDR3: CASSLVSVLDTQYF; DNA: TGTGCCAGCAGCTTAGTTTCGGTTTTGGATACGCAGTATTTT
size: many; V: TRBV28; J: TRBJ2-7; D: TRBD2; CDR3: CASSLAGGPHEQYF; DNA: TGTGCCAGCAGTTTAGCGGGAGGGCCTCACGAGCAGTACTTC
size: many; V: TRBV6-1; J: TRBJ2-7; D: TRBD1; CDR3: CASSDQGVESEQYF; DNA: TGTGCCAGCAGTGACCAGGGGGTGGAGAGCGAGCAGTACTTC
size: many; V: TRBV6-1; J: TRBJ2-7; D: TRBD2; CDR3: CASSLRLAGAQTYEQYF; DNA: TGTGCCAGCAGTCTAAGACTAGCGGGAGCACAAACCTACGAGCAGTACTTC
size: many; V: TRBV25-1; J: TRBJ1-1; D: TRBD1; CDR3: CASSHRLGQESEAFF; DNA: TGTGCCAGCAGTCACCGCCTAGGACAGGAATCCGAAGCTTTCTTT
size: -; V: TRBV10-3; J: TRBJ2-7; D: -; CDR3: CAISESGRSYEQYF; DNA: TGTGCCATCAGTGAGTCAGGACGCTCCTACGAGCAGTACTTC
size: many; V: TRBV11-2; J: TRBJ2-1; D: TRBD2; CDR3: CASSIRAGELEQFF; DNA: TGTGCCAGCAGTATACGGGCGGGGGAGTTGGAGCAGTTCTTC
size: many; V: TRBV6-5; J: TRBJ1-1; D: -; CDR3: CASSYREVNTEAFF; DNA: TGTGCCAGCAGTTACAGGGAGGTGAACACTGAAGCTTTCTTT
size: -; V: TRBV6-1; J: TRBJ1-2; D: TRBD1; CDR3: CASRRQGGVNYGYTF; DNA: TGTGCCAGCAGAAGACAGGGTGGGGTCAACTATGGCTACACCTTC
size: many; V: TRBV7-2; J: TRBJ1-5; D: -; CDR3: CASSQTNSNQPQHF; DNA: TGTGCCAGCAGTCAAACAAACAGTAATCAGCCCCAGCATTTT